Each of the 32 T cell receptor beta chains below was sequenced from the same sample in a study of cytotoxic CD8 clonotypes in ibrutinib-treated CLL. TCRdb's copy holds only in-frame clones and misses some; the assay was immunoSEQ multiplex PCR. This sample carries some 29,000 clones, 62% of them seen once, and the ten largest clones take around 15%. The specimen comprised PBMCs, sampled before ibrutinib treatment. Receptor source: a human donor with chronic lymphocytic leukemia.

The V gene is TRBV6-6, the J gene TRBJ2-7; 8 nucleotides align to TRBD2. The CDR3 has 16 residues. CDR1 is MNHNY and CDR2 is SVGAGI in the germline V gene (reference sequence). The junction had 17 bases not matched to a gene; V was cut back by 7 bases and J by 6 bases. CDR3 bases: TGTGCCAGCAACCGAACCCCGGGACTAGGGGGAGGCGAGCAGTACTTC. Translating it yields CASNRTPGLGGGEQYF.

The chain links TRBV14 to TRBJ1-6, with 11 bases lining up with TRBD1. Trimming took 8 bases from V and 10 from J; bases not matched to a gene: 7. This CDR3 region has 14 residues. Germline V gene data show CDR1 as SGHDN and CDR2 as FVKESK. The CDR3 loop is CASSVRTGGSPLHF. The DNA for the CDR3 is TGTGCCAGCTCGGTTCGGACAGGGGGCTCACCCCTCCACTTT.

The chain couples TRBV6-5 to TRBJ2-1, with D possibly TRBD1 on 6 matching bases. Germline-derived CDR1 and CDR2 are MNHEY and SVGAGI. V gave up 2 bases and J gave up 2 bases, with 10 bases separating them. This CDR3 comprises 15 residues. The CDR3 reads CASSYTTGPYNEQFF. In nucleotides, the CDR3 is TGTGCCAGCAGTTACACCACAGGGCCCTACAATGAGCAGTTCTTC.

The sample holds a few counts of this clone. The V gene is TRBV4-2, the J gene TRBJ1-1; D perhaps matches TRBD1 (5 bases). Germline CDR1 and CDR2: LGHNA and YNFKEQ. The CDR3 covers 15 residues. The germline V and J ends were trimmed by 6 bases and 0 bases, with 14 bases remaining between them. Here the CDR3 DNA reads TGTGCCAGCAGGAACTGGGGCAACCTGAACACTGAAGCTTTCTTT. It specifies CASRNWGNLNTEAFF.

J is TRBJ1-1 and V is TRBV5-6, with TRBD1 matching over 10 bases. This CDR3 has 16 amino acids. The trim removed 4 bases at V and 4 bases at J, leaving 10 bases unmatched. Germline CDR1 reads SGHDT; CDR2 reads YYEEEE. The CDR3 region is CASSLWDRGRGTEAFF. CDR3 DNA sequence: TGTGCCAGCAGCCTCTGGGACAGGGGTCGCGGCACTGAAGCTTTCTTT.

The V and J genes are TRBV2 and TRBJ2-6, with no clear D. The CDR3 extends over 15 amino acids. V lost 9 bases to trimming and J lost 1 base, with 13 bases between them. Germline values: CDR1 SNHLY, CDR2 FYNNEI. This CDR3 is CASWKERSGANVLTF. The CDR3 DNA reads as TGTGCCAGTTGGAAAGAGAGGTCTGGGGCCAACGTCCTGACTTTC.

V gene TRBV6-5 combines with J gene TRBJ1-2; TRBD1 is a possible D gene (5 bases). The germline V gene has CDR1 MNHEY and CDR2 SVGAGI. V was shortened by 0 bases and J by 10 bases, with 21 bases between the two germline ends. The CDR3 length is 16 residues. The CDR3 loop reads CASSYSVGRGLGVYTF. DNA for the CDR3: TGTGCCAGCAGTTACTCGGTGGGAAGGGGTCTAGGTGTCTACACCTTC.

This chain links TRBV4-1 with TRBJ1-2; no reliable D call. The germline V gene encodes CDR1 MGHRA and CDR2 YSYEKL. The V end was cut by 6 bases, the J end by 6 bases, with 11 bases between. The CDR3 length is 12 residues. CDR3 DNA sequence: TGCGCCAGCAGTCAACCCCCGAATGGCTACACCTTC. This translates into CASSQPPNGYTF.

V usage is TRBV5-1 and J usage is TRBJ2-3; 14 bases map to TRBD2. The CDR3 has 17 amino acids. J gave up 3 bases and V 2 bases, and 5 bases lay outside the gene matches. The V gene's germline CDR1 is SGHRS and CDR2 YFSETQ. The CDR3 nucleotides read TGCGCCAGCAGCTTTGGGACTAGCGGGGGAGCAACAGATACGCAGTATTTT. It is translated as CASSFGTSGGATDTQYF.

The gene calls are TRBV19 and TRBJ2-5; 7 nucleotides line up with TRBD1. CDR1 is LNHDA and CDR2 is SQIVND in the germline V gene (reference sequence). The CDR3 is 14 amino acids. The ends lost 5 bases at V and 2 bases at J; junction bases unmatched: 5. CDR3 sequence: CASSVGTAQETQYF. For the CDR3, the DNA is TGTGCCAGTAGTGTGGGGACAGCTCAAGAGACCCAGTACTTC.

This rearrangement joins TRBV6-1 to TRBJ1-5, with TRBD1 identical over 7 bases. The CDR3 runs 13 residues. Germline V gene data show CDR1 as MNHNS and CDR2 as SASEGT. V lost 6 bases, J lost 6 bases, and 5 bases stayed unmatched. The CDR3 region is CASRPQGSQPQHF. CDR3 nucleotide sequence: TGTGCCAGCAGACCACAGGGGAGTCAGCCCCAGCATTTT.

CDR3 DNA sequence: TGTGCCAGCAGCCGACGACTCGGACGGGGCTCCCTCACTGAAGCTTTCTTT. It is translated as CASSRRLGRGSLTEAFF. This chain connects TRBV11-2 to TRBJ1-1; a weak D match, TRBD1 (5 bases). The CDR3 spans 17 residues. V was cut by 5 bases and J by 4 bases, with 23 bases left in between. Looked up from germline, CDR1 is SGHAT and CDR2 is FQNNGV.

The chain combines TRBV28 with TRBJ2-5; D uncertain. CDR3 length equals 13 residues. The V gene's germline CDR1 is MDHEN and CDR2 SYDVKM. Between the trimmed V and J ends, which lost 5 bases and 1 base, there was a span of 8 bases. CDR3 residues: CASSHITQETQYF. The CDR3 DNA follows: TGTGCCAGCAGTCACATAACCCAAGAGACCCAGTACTTC.

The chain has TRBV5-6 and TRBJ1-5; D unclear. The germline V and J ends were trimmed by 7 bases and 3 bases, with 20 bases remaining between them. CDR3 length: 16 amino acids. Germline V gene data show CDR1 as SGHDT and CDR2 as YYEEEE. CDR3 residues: CASEKNGYSLNQPQHF. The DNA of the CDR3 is TGTGCCAGCGAGAAAAACGGCTACTCACTCAATCAGCCCCAGCATTTT.

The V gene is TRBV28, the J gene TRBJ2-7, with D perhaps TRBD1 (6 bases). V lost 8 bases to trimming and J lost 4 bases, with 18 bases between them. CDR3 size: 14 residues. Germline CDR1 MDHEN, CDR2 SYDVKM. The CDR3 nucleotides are TGTGCCAGCGTCTCCAGGGGAACTTTGTACGAGCAGTACTTC. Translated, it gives CASVSRGTLYEQYF.

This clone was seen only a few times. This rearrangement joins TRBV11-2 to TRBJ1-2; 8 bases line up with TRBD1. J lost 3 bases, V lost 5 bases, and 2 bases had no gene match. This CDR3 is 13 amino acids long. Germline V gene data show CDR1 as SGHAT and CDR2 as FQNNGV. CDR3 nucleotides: TGTGCCAGCAGCCCGGGACAGGACTATGGCTACACCTTC. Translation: CASSPGQDYGYTF. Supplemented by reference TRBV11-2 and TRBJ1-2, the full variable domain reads EAGVAQSPRYKIIEKRQSVAFWCNPISGHATLYWYQQILGQGPKLLIQFQNNGVVDDSQLPKDRFSAERLKGVDSTLKIQPAKLEDSAVYLCASSPGQDYGYTFGSGTRLTVV.

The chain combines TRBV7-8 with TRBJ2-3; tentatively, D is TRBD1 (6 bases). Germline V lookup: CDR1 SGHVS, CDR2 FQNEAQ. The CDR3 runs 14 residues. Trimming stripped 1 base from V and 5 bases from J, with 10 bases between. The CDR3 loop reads CASSLEHREDTQYF. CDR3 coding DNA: TGTGCCAGCAGCTTAGAACACAGGGAAGATACGCAGTATTTT.

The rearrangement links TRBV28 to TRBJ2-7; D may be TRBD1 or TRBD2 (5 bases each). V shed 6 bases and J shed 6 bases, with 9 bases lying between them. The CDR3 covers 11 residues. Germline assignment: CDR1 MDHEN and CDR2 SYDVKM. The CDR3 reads CASRGDVEQYF. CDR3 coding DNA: TGTGCCAGCAGGGGGGACGTCGAGCAGTACTTC. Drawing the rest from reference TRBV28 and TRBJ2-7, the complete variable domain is DVKVTQSSRYLVKRTGEKVFLECVQDMDHENMFWYRQDPGLGLRLIYFSYDVKMKEKGDIPEGYSVSREKKERFSLILESASTNQTSMYLCASRGDVEQYFGPGTRLTVT.

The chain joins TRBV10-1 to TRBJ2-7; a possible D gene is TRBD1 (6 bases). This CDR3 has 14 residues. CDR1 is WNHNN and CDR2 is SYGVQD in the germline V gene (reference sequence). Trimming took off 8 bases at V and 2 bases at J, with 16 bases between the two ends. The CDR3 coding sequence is TGCGCCAGCGCCGCTGTGCCAGGGGCCTACGAGCAGTACTTC. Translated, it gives CASAAVPGAYEQYF.

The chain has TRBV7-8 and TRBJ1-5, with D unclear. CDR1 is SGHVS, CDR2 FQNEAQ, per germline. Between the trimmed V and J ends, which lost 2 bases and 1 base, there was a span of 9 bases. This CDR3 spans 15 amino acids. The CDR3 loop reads CASSLKGLSNQPQHF. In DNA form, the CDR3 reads TGTGCCAGCAGCTTAAAGGGTCTGAGCAATCAGCCCCAGCATTTT. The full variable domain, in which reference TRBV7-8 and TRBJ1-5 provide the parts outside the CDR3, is GAGVSQSPRYKVAKRGQDVALRCDPISGHVSLFWYQQALGQGPEFLTYFQNEAQLDKSGLPSDRFFAERPEGSVSTLKIQRTQQEDSAVYLCASSLKGLSNQPQHFGDGTRLSIL.

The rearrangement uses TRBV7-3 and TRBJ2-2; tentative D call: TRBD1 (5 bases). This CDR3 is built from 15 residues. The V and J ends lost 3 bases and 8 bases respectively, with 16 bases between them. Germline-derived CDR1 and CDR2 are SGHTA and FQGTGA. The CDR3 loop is CASSFQAAQGGELFF. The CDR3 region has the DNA TGTGCCAGCAGCTTCCAGGCAGCTCAGGGTGGGGAGCTGTTTTTT.

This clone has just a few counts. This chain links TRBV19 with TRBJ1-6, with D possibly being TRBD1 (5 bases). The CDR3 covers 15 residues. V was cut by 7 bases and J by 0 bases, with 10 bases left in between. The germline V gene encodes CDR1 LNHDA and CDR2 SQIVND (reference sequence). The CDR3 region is CASNLGGSYNSPLHF. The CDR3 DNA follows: TGTGCCAGTAATTTGGGGGGCTCCTATAATTCACCCCTCCACTTT.

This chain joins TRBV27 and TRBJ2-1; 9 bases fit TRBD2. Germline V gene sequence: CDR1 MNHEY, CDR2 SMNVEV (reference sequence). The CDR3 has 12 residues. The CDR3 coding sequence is TGTCCTGAGCGGGAGGTCTACAATGAGCAGTTCTTC. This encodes CPEREVYNEQFF.

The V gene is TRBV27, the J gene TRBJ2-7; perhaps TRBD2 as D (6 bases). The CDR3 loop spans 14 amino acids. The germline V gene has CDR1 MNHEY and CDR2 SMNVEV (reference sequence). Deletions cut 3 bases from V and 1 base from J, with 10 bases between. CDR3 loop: CASSFRGKSYEQYF. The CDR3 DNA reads TGTGCCAGCAGTTTCCGGGGGAAGTCCTACGAGCAGTACTTC.

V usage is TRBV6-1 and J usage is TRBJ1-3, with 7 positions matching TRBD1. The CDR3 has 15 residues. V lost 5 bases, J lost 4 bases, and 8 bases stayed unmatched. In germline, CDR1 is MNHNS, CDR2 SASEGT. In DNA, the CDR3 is TGTGCCAGCAGTCCCACAACAGGGGACGGAAACACCATATATTTT. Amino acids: CASSPTTGDGNTIYF.

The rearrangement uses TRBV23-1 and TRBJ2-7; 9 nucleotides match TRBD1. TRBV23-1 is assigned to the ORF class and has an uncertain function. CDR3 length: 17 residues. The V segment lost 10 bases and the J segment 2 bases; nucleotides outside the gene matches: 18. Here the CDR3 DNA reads TGCGCCACCTGGGAAGCGGACGGACAGGGGAGTACCTACGAGCAGTACTTC. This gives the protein CATWEADGQGSTYEQYF.

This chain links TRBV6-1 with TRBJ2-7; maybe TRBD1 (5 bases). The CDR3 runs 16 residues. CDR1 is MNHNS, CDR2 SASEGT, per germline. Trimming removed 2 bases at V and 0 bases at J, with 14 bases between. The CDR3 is CASSERQGLFSYEQYF. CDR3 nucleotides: TGTGCCAGCAGTGAACGGCAGGGCCTTTTCTCCTACGAGCAGTACTTC.

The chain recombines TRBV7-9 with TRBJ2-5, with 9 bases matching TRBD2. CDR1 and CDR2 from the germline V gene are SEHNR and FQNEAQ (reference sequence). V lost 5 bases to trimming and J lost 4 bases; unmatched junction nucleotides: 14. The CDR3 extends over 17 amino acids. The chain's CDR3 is CASSPPFSGGGGETQYF. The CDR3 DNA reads TGTGCCAGCAGCCCACCCTTTAGTGGCGGGGGGGGAGAGACCCAGTACTTC.

In DNA form, the CDR3 reads TGCAGCGTTGGAGGGGGTGCTAACTATGGCTACACCTTC. It encodes CSVGGGANYGYTF. This chain uses TRBV29-1 with TRBJ1-2; D perhaps matches TRBD1 (6 bases). Trimming removed 4 bases from V and 0 bases from J, with 9 bases in between. The V gene's germline CDR1 is SQVTM and CDR2 ANQGSEA. The CDR3 runs 13 residues.

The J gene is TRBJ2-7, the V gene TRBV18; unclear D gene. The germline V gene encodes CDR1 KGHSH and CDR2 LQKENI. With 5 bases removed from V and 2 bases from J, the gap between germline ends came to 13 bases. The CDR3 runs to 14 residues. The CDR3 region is CASSTSARTYEQYF. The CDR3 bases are TGTGCCAGCTCAACTTCGGCGCGGACCTACGAGCAGTACTTC.

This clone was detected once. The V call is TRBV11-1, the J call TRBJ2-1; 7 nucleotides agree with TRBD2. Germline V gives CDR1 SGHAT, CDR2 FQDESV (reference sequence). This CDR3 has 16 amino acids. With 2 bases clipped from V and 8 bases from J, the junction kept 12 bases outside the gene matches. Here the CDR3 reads CASSLSGTGGFDEQFF. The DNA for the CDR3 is TGTGCCAGCAGCTTATCGGGGACCGGGGGGTTCGATGAGCAGTTCTTC. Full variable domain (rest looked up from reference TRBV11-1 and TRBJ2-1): EAEVAQSPRYKITEKSQAVAFWCDPISGHATLYWYRQILGQGPELLVQFQDESVVDDSQLPKDRFSAERLKGVDSTLKIQPAELGDSAMYLCASSLSGTGGFDEQFFGPGTRLTVL.

The CDR3 region is CASSVGDSRLNEQYF. DNA of the CDR3: TGTGCCAGCAGCGTAGGAGACAGCCGCCTCAACGAGCAGTACTTC. The genes are TRBV9 and TRBJ2-7; possible D gene TRBD1, 5 bases. Germline V gene lookup returns CDR1 SGDLS and CDR2 YYNGEE. Trimming cost V 0 bases and J 5 bases, with 15 bases left between them. This CDR3 comprises 15 residues. Variable domain in full (rest from reference TRBV9 and TRBJ2-7): DSGVTQTPKHLITATGQRVTLRCSPRSGDLSVYWYQQSLDQGLQFLIQYYNGEERAKGNILERFSAQQFPDLHSELNLSSLELGDSALYFCASSVGDSRLNEQYFGPGTRLTVT.